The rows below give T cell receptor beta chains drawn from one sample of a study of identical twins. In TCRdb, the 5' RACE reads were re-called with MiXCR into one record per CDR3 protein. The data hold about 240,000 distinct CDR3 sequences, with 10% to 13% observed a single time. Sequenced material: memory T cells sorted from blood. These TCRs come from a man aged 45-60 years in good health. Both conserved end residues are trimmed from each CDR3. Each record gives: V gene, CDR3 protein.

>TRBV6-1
ASSTGGVGEKLF
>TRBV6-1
ASLPRPYNQPQH
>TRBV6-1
ATSRDNNQPQH
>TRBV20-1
SARAGGPAKNIQY
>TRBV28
ASSWDPGLETDTQY
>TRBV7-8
ASSSRDSYNEQF
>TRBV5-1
ASMLTLNTEAF
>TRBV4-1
ASSQTGDRVPTNEKLF
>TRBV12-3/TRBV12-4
ASSRSETGGSRHGYT
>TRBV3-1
ASSHVDTQY
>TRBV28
ASSLWVFGNRGSYEQY
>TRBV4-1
ASSQGTTPLH
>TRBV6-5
ASSYARGRGTEAF
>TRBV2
ASKREIGTGELF
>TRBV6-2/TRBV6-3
ASILGNTNTEAF
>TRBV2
ASIKPGQGSGTEAF
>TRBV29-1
SPTQQGTNSPLH
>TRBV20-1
SARGTSGKTDTQY
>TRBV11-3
ASSLGTGSDTQY
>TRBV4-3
ASSQEGGLAGGRHTQY
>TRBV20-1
SVLTRGQGHYGYT
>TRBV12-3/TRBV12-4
ASSLGQTKETQY
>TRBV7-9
ASSLDAGSAGELF
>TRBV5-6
ASSSRANQPQH